The 7 T cell receptor beta chains presented below share a single source sample, sequenced in a study of CD4 T cells in relation to SARS-CoV-2 and coronaviruses. Only in-frame clones appear in the TCRdb table, and some are missing; sequencing was by immunoSEQ multiplex PCR. The table records about 64,000 clones, 85% to 95% of them present only once. CD4+ T cells from unexposed donors were obtained before the COVID-19 pandemic (2011-2018). The sequencing sample was made of naive CD4+ T cells from PBMCs. Documented subset: naive CD4+ T cells isolated by negative enrichment. These receptors were taken from a human donor in good health.

The chain carries TRBV5-1 and TRBJ1-1; D is undetermined. Germline values: CDR1 SGHRS, CDR2 YFSETQ. Deletions cut 6 bases from V and 4 bases from J, with 13 bases between. The CDR3 contains 13 residues. The CDR3 region is CASTLGVSTEAFF. CDR3 nucleotides: TGCGCCAGCACCCTAGGTGTGAGCACTGAAGCTTTCTTT.

The chain uses TRBV5-1 and TRBJ2-6; 10 bases match TRBD1. This CDR3 is 17 amino acids long. V dropped 4 bases and J dropped 0; count of bases not matched to a gene: 4. Germline V CDR1 and CDR2: SGHRS, YFSETQ. CDR3 protein: CASSPGQGSSGANVLTF. CDR3 nucleotides: TGCGCCAGCAGCCCGGGACAGGGGAGCTCTGGGGCCAACGTCCTGACTTTC.

The rearrangement uses TRBV11-3 and TRBJ2-3; 10 bases map to TRBD2. From germline, CDR1 is SGHNT and CDR2 YENEEA. V shed 2 bases and J 4 bases; nucleotides not matched to a gene: 3. The CDR3 spans 15 residues. The CDR3 nucleotides are TGTGCCAGCAGCTTAAGAGCGGGAGGGCCAGATACGCAGTATTTT. This sequence encodes CASSLRAGGPDTQYF.

This chain uses TRBV29-1 with TRBJ2-2, with TRBD2 matching over 10 bases. After removal of 4 bases from V and 4 bases from J, the junction contained 0 bases not matched to a gene. CDR3 length equals 13 residues. The germline V gene has CDR1 SQVTM and CDR2 ANQGSEA. CDR3 DNA sequence: TGCAGCGTTGCTAGCGGGAGCACCGGGGAGCTGTTTTTT. Its translation: CSVASGSTGELFF.

The chain is built from TRBV5-1 and TRBJ2-7, with a tentative D call TRBD1 (6 bases). The CDR3 consists of 14 residues. Germline V gene sequence: CDR1 SGHRS, CDR2 YFSETQ. Trimming removed 4 bases at V and 5 bases at J, with 16 bases between. The CDR3 DNA is TGCGCCAGCAGCCCCCTAACAGGGAAACACGAGCAGTACTTC. Translated, it gives CASSPLTGKHEQYF.

This chain links TRBV5-8 with TRBJ2-5; D is tentatively TRBD1 or TRBD2 (6 bases each). Germline V gene sequence: CDR1 SGHTS, CDR2 YDEGEE. The CDR3 runs 14 residues. The V gene lost 7 bases and the J gene lost 5 bases, with 18 bases spanning the gap. CDR3 loop: CASGTGTSGETQYF. The CDR3 nucleotides read TGTGCCAGCGGCACAGGGACTTCAGGGGAGACCCAGTACTTC.

This clone was recorded once. The rearrangement uses TRBV4-1 and TRBJ2-2, with D uncertain. The CDR3 spans 16 residues. The germline V gene encodes CDR1 MGHRA and CDR2 YSYEKL. Deletions cut 1 base from V and 6 bases from J, with 15 bases between. The CDR3 bases are TGCGCCAGCAGCCAAGCCATCAACAGTAGGGCCGGGGAGCTGTTTTTT. It yields the protein CASSQAINSRAGELFF.